A single sample gave rise to the 27 T cell receptor beta chains below, sequenced in a study of radiation and T cells in renal cell carcinoma. The time point denotes: blood 2 weeks post-SBRT. Stated treatment: 15 Gy SBRT to primary tumor, nephrectomy 4 weeks later. The table came from immunoSEQ multiplex PCR; TCRdb's copy has only in-frame clones and leaves some out. The table lists roughly 75,000 clones, roughly 82% of them singletons. The sample consisted of blood, taken from a patient whose treatment included radiotherapy and nephrectomy. Every receptor here comes from a man between 60 and 70 years old with renal cell carcinoma.

This chain joins TRBV4-1 and TRBJ2-7; D is ambiguous. Trimming cost V 3 bases and J 5 bases, with 11 bases left between them. The CDR3 is 13 amino acids. The V gene's germline CDR1 is MGHRA and CDR2 YSYEKL. The CDR3: CASSQVIENEQYF. The CDR3 DNA reads as TGCGCCAGCAGCCAGGTTATAGAGAACGAGCAGTACTTC.

This sequence joins TRBV19 and TRBJ2-3; the match to TRBD2 covers 10 bases. Germline CDR1 and CDR2: LNHDA and SQIVND (reference sequence). The CDR3 runs to 16 residues. The V segment lost 4 bases and the J segment 4 bases; nucleotides outside the gene matches: 8. Here the CDR3 reads CASSTLSGRTADTQYF. The CDR3 nucleotides read TGTGCCAGTAGTACGCTTAGCGGGAGGACAGCAGATACGCAGTATTTT.

This clone showed up just a few times. The rearrangement uses TRBV2 and TRBJ1-6; TRBD1 aligns across 8 bases. CDR1 is SNHLY and CDR2 is FYNNEI in the germline V gene. Trimming cost V 7 bases and J 9 bases; bases outside gene matches: 8. The CDR3 consists of 14 residues. DNA of the CDR3: TGTGCCAGCACCATACGGGACAGGAGTTCACCCCTCCACTTT. Its translation: CASTIRDRSSPLHF.

The chain links TRBV6-1 to TRBJ1-2, with D hard to call. This CDR3 has 12 residues. Germline V gene data show CDR1 as MNHNS and CDR2 as SASEGT. Trimming stripped 2 bases from V and 4 bases from J, with 5 bases between. This CDR3 is CASSESTYGYTF. The CDR3 bases are TGTGCCAGCAGTGAATCAACCTATGGCTACACCTTC.

The chain carries TRBV15 and TRBJ1-1; D is ambiguous. The V end was cut by 8 bases, the J end by 4 bases, with 20 bases between. The CDR3 has 15 residues. Germline values: CDR1 LNHNV, CDR2 YYDKDF (reference sequence). DNA for the CDR3: TGTGCCACCGCTGACCCGAGGAGGGTGAGCACTGAAGCTTTCTTT. Translated, it gives CATADPRRVSTEAFF.

V gene TRBV7-8 combines with J gene TRBJ2-7; D tentatively fits TRBD1 or TRBD2 (5 bases each). CDR1 and CDR2 from the germline V gene are SGHVS and FQNEAQ. The V end was cut by 5 bases, the J end by 2 bases, with 16 bases between. The CDR3 sequence is 15 residues long. The CDR3 DNA reads as TGTGCCAGCAGCCCACTGGGACGCAACACCTACGAGCAGTACTTC. Translating gives CASSPLGRNTYEQYF.

The count of this clone is one. The chain is built from TRBV4-3 and TRBJ2-1, with TRBD2 matching 8 bases. Trimming at V came to 3 bases and at J to 5 bases, leaving 9 bases not matched to a gene. Germline V CDR1 and CDR2: LGHNA, YSLEER. CDR3 length: 16 residues. CDR3 in amino acids: CASSQSASGWDNEQFF. The CDR3 DNA follows: TGCGCCAGCAGCCAGTCTGCTAGCGGGTGGGACAATGAGCAGTTCTTC.

The chain employs TRBV4-3 and TRBJ1-2; TRBD1 agrees at 7 bases. With 0 bases clipped from V and 3 bases from J, the junction kept 4 bases outside the gene matches. Germline CDR1 reads LGHNA; CDR2 reads YSLEER. This CDR3 region has 15 residues. CDR3 sequence reads: CASSQETGRDYGYTF. The CDR3 coding sequence is TGCGCCAGCAGCCAAGAGACAGGGCGGGACTATGGCTACACCTTC.

This clone appeared a single time. V is TRBV27 and J is TRBJ2-7; 9 nucleotides line up with TRBD2. Germline V lookup: CDR1 MNHEY, CDR2 SMNVEV (reference sequence). V shed 5 bases and J 4 bases; nucleotides not matched to a gene: 33. The CDR3 runs to 23 residues. CDR3 DNA: TGTGCCAGCAGTCAATCTAGCGGGATTCAGACGAACAGGCTGGGCTTTCCCATTTACGAGCAGTACTTC. Residues: CASSQSSGIQTNRLGFPIYEQYF.

This clone appeared many times. The chain joins TRBV6-5 to TRBJ2-7, with a possible D match to TRBD1 (6 bases). Trimming shortened V by 0 bases and J by 3 bases, and 9 bases separated the two germline ends. There are 14 residues in the CDR3. Germline V gene data show CDR1 as MNHEY and CDR2 as SVGAGI. The CDR3 DNA reads as TGTGCCAGCAGTTACTCGGGCAGGGGCTACGAGCAGTACTTC. Amino acid sequence: CASSYSGRGYEQYF.

Notes on this clone: Within the sample, other DNA sequences also encode this same CDR3. This rearrangement joins TRBV4-2 to TRBJ2-7; TRBD2 matches at 9 bases. CDR1 and CDR2 (germline): LGHNA, YNFKEQ. The CDR3 sequence is 15 residues long. Trimming at V came to 0 bases and at J to 0 bases, leaving 0 bases not matched to a gene. In DNA form, the CDR3 reads TGTGCCAGCAGCCAAGAGACTAGCGGCTCCTACGAGCAGTACTTC. Translating it yields CASSQETSGSYEQYF.

V is TRBV4-3 and J is TRBJ2-5, with 7 bases fitting TRBD2. Germline V gives CDR1 LGHNA, CDR2 YSLEER. V lost 0 bases, J lost 5 bases, and 12 bases stayed unmatched. CDR3 size: 17 residues. DNA of the CDR3: TGCGCCAGCAGCCAAGAAAGTAGGAGGGAGGGCGTGGAGACCCAGTACTTC. This gives the protein CASSQESRREGVETQYF.

The genes are TRBV9 and TRBJ2-7; 14 bases line up with TRBD2. The germline V gene encodes CDR1 SGDLS and CDR2 YYNGEE. The CDR3 spans 17 residues. The junction had 8 bases not matched to a gene; V was cut back by 4 bases and J by 2 bases. This CDR3 is CASSPHPGLAGAYEQYF. CDR3 bases: TGTGCCAGCAGCCCTCACCCGGGACTAGCGGGAGCCTACGAGCAGTACTTC. The complete variable domain, with remaining parts taken from reference TRBV9 and TRBJ2-7, reads DSGVTQTPKHLITATGQRVTLRCSPRSGDLSVYWYQQSLDQGLQFLIQYYNGEERAKGNILERFSAQQFPDLHSELNLSSLELGDSALYFCASSPHPGLAGAYEQYFGPGTRLTVT.

The rearrangement links TRBV27 to TRBJ1-1; TRBD1 aligns across 9 bases. The CDR3 sequence is 17 residues long. V shed 4 bases and J 1 base; nucleotides not matched to a gene: 10. Germline-derived CDR1 and CDR2 are MNHEY and SMNVEV (reference sequence). The CDR3 reads CASSSPIRTGANTEAFF. The DNA for the CDR3 is TGTGCCAGCAGTTCCCCTATAAGGACAGGGGCGAACACTGAAGCTTTCTTT.

The V and J genes are TRBV5-4 and TRBJ1-6; D not certain. V was pared by 4 bases and J by 8 bases, with 16 bases between. Germline V gene sequence: CDR1 SGHNT, CDR2 YYREEE (reference sequence). This CDR3 has 15 residues. The CDR3 loop is CASSPKEGRDSPLHF. DNA for the CDR3: TGTGCCAGCAGCCCCAAGGAGGGAAGGGATTCACCCCTCCACTTT. The whole variable domain, remainder taken from reference TRBV5-4 and TRBJ1-6, is ETGVTQSPTHLIKTRGQQVTLRCSSQSGHNTVSWYQQALGQGPQFIFQYYREEENGRGNFPPRFSGLQFPNYSSELNVNALELDDSALYLCASSPKEGRDSPLHFGNGTRLTVT.

The chain employs TRBV28 and TRBJ2-4; D is undetermined. V lost 1 base, J lost 3 bases, and 7 bases lay in between. Per the germline V gene, CDR1 is MDHEN and CDR2 is SYDVKM. CDR3 length equals 14 residues. The CDR3 coding sequence is TGTGCCAGCAGTTTATCTCTAGGCAAAAACATTCAGTACTTC. Protein sequence: CASSLSLGKNIQYF.

The rearrangement uses TRBV21-1 and TRBJ2-4; the D call TRBD1 from the table was never checked on the DNA. TRBV21-1 is marked as a pseudogene. The CDR3 is 16 residues long. CDR3 in amino acids: CASSKEAGTEKNIQYF. CDR3 coding DNA: TGTGCCAGCAGCAAAGAGGCTGGGACAGAGAAAAACATTCAGTACTTC.

V is TRBV27 and J is TRBJ2-3; 7 bases are shared with TRBD2. J was trimmed by 7 bases and V by 8 bases; bases with no gene match: 12. The germline gives CDR1 MNHEY, CDR2 SMNVEV (reference sequence). The CDR3 is made up of 14 amino acids. This CDR3 reads CASRPAGEGHTQYF. The CDR3 DNA follows: TGTGCCAGCCGGCCCGCGGGAGAAGGGCATACGCAGTATTTT.

This rearrangement joins TRBV7-9 to TRBJ2-7, with 9 bases lining up with TRBD2. The ends lost 2 bases at V and 2 bases at J; junction bases unmatched: 4. This CDR3 has 15 amino acids. Per the germline V gene, CDR1 is SEHNR and CDR2 is FQNEAQ (reference sequence). For the CDR3, the DNA is TGTGCCAGCAGCTTATCGACTAGCGGAGCCTACGAGCAGTACTTC. Residues: CASSLSTSGAYEQYF.

The V and J genes are TRBV27 and TRBJ1-1; no clear D. Trimming took 4 bases from V and 1 from J, leaving 10 bases between them. The germline CDR1 and CDR2 sequences are MNHEY and SMNVEV (reference sequence). This CDR3 region has 14 residues. CDR3 in amino acids: CASSSALPNTEAFF. DNA for the CDR3: TGTGCCAGCAGTTCGGCCCTCCCGAACACTGAAGCTTTCTTT.

This clone was seen a few times. V gene TRBV19 combines with J gene TRBJ2-3; tentative D call: TRBD1 (6 bases). The germline V and J ends were trimmed by 3 bases and 2 bases, with 12 bases remaining between them. CDR1 and CDR2 (germline): LNHDA, SQIVND (reference sequence). The CDR3 has 15 residues. In DNA form, the CDR3 reads TGTGCCAGTAGTATCGGACAGCCCTTCACAGATACGCAGTATTTT. This translates into CASSIGQPFTDTQYF.

The V call is TRBV5-4, the J call TRBJ2-7; D gene unclear. Trimming took off 2 bases at V and 0 bases at J, with 6 bases between the two ends. Germline-derived CDR1 and CDR2 are SGHNT and YYREEE (reference sequence). CDR3 length: 13 residues. The DNA for the CDR3 is TGTGCCAGCAGCTTTGGAAGCTCCTACGAGCAGTACTTC. Its protein product is CASSFGSSYEQYF. The full variable domain, rest sourced from reference TRBV5-4 and TRBJ2-7, is ETGVTQSPTHLIKTRGQQVTLRCSSQSGHNTVSWYQQALGQGPQFIFQYYREEENGRGNFPPRFSGLQFPNYSSELNVNALELDDSALYLCASSFGSSYEQYFGPGTRLTVT.

The rearrangement uses TRBV7-9 and TRBJ2-5; D gene unclear. Trimming pared 3 bases from V and 2 bases from J, leaving 13 bases between. Germline CDR1 is SEHNR and CDR2 is FQNEAQ (reference sequence). This CDR3 spans 15 amino acids. The CDR3 here is CASSLGETPQETQYF. The CDR3 bases are TGTGCCAGCAGCTTGGGCGAAACGCCTCAAGAGACCCAGTACTTC.

The chain combines TRBV4-1 with TRBJ2-1; 8 nucleotides align to TRBD2. The V segment lost 0 bases and the J segment 0 bases; nucleotides outside the gene matches: 4. Germline CDR1 MGHRA, CDR2 YSYEKL. The CDR3 covers 17 residues. Here the CDR3 DNA reads TGCGCCAGCAGCCAAGATAGACTAGCGCTCTCCTACAATGAGCAGTTCTTC. Encoded protein: CASSQDRLALSYNEQFF.

J is TRBJ2-3 and V is TRBV7-7; D is ambiguous. The CDR3 is 15 amino acids. CDR1 and CDR2 (germline): SSHAT, FNYEAQ (reference sequence). The V end was cut by 2 bases, the J end by 0 bases, with 9 bases between. CDR3 sequence (DNA): TGTGCCAGCAGCTTAAACCCCGCTAGCACAGATACGCAGTATTTT. This translates into CASSLNPASTDTQYF.

This clone was detected many times. The chain recombines TRBV5-4 with TRBJ2-1; maybe TRBD2 (5 bases). Germline CDR1 SGHNT, CDR2 YYREEE (reference sequence). This CDR3 contains 14 residues. V was pared by 0 bases and J by 7 bases, with 11 bases between. CDR3 nucleotide sequence: TGTGCCAGCAGCTTGGTGGGAGCAAAGAATGAGCAGTTCTTC. As protein: CASSLVGAKNEQFF.

This clone turned up a few times. The chain carries TRBV30 and TRBJ1-5; D unclear. CDR3 size: 13 residues. V gave up 5 bases and J gave up 0 bases, with 8 bases separating them. From germline, CDR1 is GTSNPN and CDR2 SVGIG (reference sequence). Here the CDR3 reads CAWALYSNQPQHF. The CDR3 DNA follows: TGTGCCTGGGCATTGTATAGCAATCAGCCCCAGCATTTT.